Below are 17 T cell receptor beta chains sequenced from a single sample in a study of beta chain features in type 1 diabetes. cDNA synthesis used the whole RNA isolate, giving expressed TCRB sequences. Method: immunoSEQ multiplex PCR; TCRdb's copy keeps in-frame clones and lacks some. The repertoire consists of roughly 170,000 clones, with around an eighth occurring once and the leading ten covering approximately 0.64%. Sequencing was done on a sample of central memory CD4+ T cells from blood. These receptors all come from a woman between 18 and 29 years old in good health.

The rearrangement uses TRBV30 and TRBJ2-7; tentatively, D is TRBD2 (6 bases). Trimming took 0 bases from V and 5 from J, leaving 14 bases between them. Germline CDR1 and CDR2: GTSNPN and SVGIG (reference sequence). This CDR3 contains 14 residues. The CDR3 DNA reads TGTGCCTGGAGTGTAAATGGGAGGAGCCACGAGCAGTACTTC. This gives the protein CAWSVNGRSHEQYF.

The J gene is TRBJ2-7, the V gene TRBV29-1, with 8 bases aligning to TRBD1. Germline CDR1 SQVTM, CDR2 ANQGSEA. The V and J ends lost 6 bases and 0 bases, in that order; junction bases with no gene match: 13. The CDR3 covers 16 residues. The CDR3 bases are TGCAGCGTGGCCTGGGGGCAGGGGGCTTCCTCCTACGAGCAGTACTTC. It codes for CSVAWGQGASSYEQYF.

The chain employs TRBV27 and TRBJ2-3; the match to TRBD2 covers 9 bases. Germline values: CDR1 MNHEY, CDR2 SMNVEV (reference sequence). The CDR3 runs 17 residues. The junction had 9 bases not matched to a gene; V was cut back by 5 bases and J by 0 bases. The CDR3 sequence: CASSPRLAATSTDTQYF. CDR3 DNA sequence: TGTGCCAGCAGTCCTAGACTAGCGGCAACTAGCACAGATACGCAGTATTTT.

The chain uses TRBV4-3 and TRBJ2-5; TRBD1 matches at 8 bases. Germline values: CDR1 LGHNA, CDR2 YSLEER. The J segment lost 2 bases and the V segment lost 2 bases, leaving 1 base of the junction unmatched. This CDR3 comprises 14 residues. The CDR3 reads CASSQNRGQETQYF. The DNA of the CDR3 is TGCGCCAGCAGCCAAAACAGGGGGCAAGAGACCCAGTACTTC.

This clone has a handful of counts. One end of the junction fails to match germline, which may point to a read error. CDR3 loop: CSVEERVPGELFF. CDR3 in DNA: TGCAGCGTTGAAGAGAGGGTCCCCGGAGAGCTGTTTTTT. The V call is TRBV29-1, the J call TRBJ2-2; D might be TRBD2 (5 bases). The CDR3 sequence is 13 residues long. The germline V gene encodes CDR1 SQVTM and CDR2 ANQGSEA.

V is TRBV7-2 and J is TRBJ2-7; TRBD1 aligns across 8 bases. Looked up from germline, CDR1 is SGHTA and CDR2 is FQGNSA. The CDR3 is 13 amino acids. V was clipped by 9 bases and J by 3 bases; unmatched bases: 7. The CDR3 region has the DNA TGTGCCAGTTCCCGGGACAGGTACTACGAGCAGTACTTC. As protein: CASSRDRYYEQYF.

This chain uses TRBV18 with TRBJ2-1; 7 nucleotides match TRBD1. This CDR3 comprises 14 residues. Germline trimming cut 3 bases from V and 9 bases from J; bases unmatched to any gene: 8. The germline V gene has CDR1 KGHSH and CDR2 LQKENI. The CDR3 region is CASSPRGIGLEQFF. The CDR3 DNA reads TGTGCCAGCTCACCCAGGGGGATCGGACTTGAGCAGTTCTTC. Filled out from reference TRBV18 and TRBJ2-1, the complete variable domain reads NAGVMQNPRHLVRRRGQEARLRCSPMKGHSHVYWYRQLPEEGLKFMVYLQKENIIDESGMPKERFSAEFPKEGPSILRIQQVVRGDSAAYFCASSPRGIGLEQFFGPGTRLTVL.

In DNA, the CDR3 is TGTGCCAGCAGTGAAGTGGAGGGCGCTACGCAGTATTTT. Amino acid sequence: CASSEVEGATQYF. The rearrangement uses TRBV6-1 and TRBJ2-3, with D perhaps matching TRBD2 (6 bases). Per the germline V gene, CDR1 is MNHNS and CDR2 is SASEGT. V dropped 1 base and J dropped 8 bases, with 10 bases sitting between them. This CDR3 is 13 amino acids long.

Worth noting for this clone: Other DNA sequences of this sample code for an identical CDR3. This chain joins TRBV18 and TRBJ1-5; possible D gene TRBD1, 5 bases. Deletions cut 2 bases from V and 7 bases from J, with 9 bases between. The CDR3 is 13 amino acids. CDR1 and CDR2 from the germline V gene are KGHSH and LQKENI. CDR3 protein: CASSPTGEQPQHF. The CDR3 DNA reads TGTGCCAGCTCACCAACGGGGGAGCAGCCCCAGCATTTT.

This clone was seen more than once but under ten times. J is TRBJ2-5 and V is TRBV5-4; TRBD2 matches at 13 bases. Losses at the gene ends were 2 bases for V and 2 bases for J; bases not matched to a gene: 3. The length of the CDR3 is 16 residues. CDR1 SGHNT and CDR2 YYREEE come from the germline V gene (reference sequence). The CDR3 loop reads CASSFPGLAGQETQYF. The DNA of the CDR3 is TGTGCCAGCAGCTTCCCGGGACTAGCGGGGCAAGAGACCCAGTACTTC.

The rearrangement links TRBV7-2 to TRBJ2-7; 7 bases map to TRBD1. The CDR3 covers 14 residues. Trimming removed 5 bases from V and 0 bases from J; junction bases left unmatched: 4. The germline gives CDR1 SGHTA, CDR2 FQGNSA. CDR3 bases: TGTGCCAGCAGCCGGGACAGAGCCTCCTACGAGCAGTACTTC. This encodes CASSRDRASYEQYF.

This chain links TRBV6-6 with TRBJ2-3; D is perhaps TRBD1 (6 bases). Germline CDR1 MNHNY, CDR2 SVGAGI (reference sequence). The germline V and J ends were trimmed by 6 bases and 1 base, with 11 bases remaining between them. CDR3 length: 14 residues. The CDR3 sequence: CASRTGGGTDTQYF. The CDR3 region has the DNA TGTGCCAGCAGGACAGGAGGTGGCACAGATACGCAGTATTTT.

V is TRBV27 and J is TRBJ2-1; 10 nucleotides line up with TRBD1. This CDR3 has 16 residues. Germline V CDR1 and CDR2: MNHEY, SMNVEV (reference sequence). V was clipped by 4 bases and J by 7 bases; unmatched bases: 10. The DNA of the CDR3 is TGTGCCAGCAGTTCACTCGGGACAGGGGAAACAAATGAGCAGTTCTTC. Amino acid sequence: CASSSLGTGETNEQFF.

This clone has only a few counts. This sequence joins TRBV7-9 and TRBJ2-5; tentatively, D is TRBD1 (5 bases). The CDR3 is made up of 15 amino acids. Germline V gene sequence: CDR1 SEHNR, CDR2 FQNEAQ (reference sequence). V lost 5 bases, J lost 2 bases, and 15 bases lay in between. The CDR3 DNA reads TGTGCCAGCAGCGCCGCCCTCAGGGCTCAAGAGACCCAGTACTTC. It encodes CASSAALRAQETQYF.

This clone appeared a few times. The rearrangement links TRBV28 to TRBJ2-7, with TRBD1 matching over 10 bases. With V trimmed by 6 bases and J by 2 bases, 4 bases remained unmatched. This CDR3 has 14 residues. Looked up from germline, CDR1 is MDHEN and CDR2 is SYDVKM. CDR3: CASRATGGPYEQYF. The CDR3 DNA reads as TGTGCCAGCAGGGCGACAGGGGGCCCCTACGAGCAGTACTTC.

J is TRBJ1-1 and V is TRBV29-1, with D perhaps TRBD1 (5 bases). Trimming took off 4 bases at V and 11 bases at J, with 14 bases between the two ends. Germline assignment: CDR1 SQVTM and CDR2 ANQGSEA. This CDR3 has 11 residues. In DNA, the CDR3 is TGCAGCGTTGGGGGCGGGAGAAGGGCTTTCTTT. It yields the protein CSVGGGRRAFF.

CDR3 nucleotides: TGTGCCAGCAGCCTAGACAGGGCCGTAGCTAACTATGGCTACACCTTC. This codes for CASSLDRAVANYGYTF. The V call is TRBV7-2, the J call TRBJ1-2; TRBD1 matches 7 bases. CDR3 length: 16 amino acids. The germline gives CDR1 SGHTA, CDR2 FQGNSA. The junction had 9 bases not matched to a gene; V was cut back by 5 bases and J by 0 bases.